This entry lists 7 T cell receptor beta chains sequenced from one sample in a study of T cell repertoires and HLA-DP antigens. These receptors are not linked to any known antigen. Libraries were prepared by immunoSEQ multiplex PCR; TCRdb keeps only in-frame clonotypes and omits some of them. The table lists fewer than 75,000 clones, roughly 77% of them singletons. The sample consisted of CD4+ T cells from PBMCs. The receptors shown here come from a man aged 60 to 75 in good health and CMV-seronegative.

The rearrangement uses TRBV7-9 and TRBJ2-3; TRBD2 is a possible D gene (5 bases). Trimming removed 5 bases at V and 0 bases at J, with 15 bases between. The CDR3 extends over 16 amino acids. The germline V gene encodes CDR1 SEHNR and CDR2 FQNEAQ (reference sequence). CDR3 sequence: CASSPSRRTSTDTQYF. CDR3 DNA: TGTGCCAGCAGCCCCTCGAGGCGGACTAGCACAGATACGCAGTATTTT.

The rearrangement links TRBV4-3 to TRBJ2-1; D is perhaps TRBD2 (6 bases). Germline V lookup: CDR1 LGHNA, CDR2 YSLEER. The CDR3 has 16 residues. The V end was cut by 4 bases, the J end by 0 bases, with 13 bases between. The CDR3 loop is CASSRSSGNSYNEQFF. Written as DNA, the CDR3 is TGCGCCAGCAGCCGGAGTAGCGGTAACTCCTACAATGAGCAGTTCTTC.

The chain couples TRBV27 to TRBJ2-5, with 9 bases fitting TRBD1. This CDR3 comprises 13 residues. Per germline, CDR1 MNHEY and CDR2 SMNVEV (reference sequence). Trimming at V came to 5 bases and at J to 5 bases, leaving 3 bases not matched to a gene. The CDR3 sequence is CASSDRGWETQYF. The CDR3 nucleotides read TGTGCCAGCAGTGACAGGGGGTGGGAGACCCAGTACTTC.

The V gene is TRBV5-1, the J gene TRBJ2-2; D tentatively reads TRBD1 or TRBD2 (5 bases each). V was shortened by 4 bases and J by 7 bases, with 23 bases between the two germline ends. The CDR3 consists of 17 residues. The germline CDR1 and CDR2 sequences are SGHRS and YFSETQ. CDR3 sequence reads: CASSPGMGRGVNGELFF. CDR3 nucleotide sequence: TGCGCCAGCAGCCCGGGGATGGGACGGGGCGTGAACGGGGAGCTGTTTTTT. Filled out from reference TRBV5-1 and TRBJ2-2, the complete variable domain reads KAGVTQTPRYLIKTRGQQVTLSCSPISGHRSVSWYQQTPGQGLQFLFEYFSETQRNKGNFPGRFSGRQFSNSRSEMNVSTLELGDSALYLCASSPGMGRGVNGELFFGEGSRLTVL.

The gene calls are TRBV19 and TRBJ2-1; 9 bases are a match to TRBD2. The germline gives CDR1 LNHDA, CDR2 SQIVND (reference sequence). J was trimmed by 4 bases and V by 4 bases; bases with no gene match: 8. The CDR3 totals 16 residues. The chain's CDR3 is CASSSPGTSTYNEQFF. In DNA form, the CDR3 reads TGTGCCAGTAGTAGCCCCGGGACTAGCACGTACAATGAGCAGTTCTTC. Full variable domain (missing parts from reference TRBV19 and TRBJ2-1): DGGITQSPKYLFRKEGQNVTLSCEQNLNHDAMYWYRQDPGQGLRLIYYSQIVNDFQKGDIAEGYSVSREKKESFPLTVTSAQKNPTAFYLCASSSPGTSTYNEQFFGPGTRLTVL.

This chain links TRBV1 with TRBJ2-1; the table gives TRBD2 as D, unverified against the DNA. TRBV1 is marked as a pseudogene. The CDR3 runs to 21 residues. The CDR3 region is CTSSQGRCVEAGGRPYNEQFF. CDR3 nucleotides: TGCACCAGCAGCCAAGGTAGATGCGTGGAAGCGGGAGGACGCCCCTACAATGAGCAGTTCTTC.

CDR3 bases: TGTGCCTGGGCGACGGGACTTTCCACAGATACGCAGTATTTT. Protein: CAWATGLSTDTQYF. The rearrangement links TRBV30 to TRBJ2-3, with D possibly being TRBD2 (6 bases). V lost 5 bases and J 2 bases, leaving 14 bases between the germline ends. The CDR3 is 14 amino acids. In germline, CDR1 is GTSNPN, CDR2 SVGIG (reference sequence).